Presented here are 13 T cell receptor beta chains from one specimen sequenced in a study of blood T cell repertoires in COVID-19. Sequencing was performed with immunoSEQ multiplex PCR; in TCRdb, only in-frame clones are kept and a portion is missing. Found here are about 270,000 clones, around 91% of them singletons; the top ten hold less than 2.5%. Material for sequencing was PBMCs or T cells enriched from blood (not recorded which). These receptors were taken from a woman between 18 and 29 years old who had recovered from COVID-19.

This clone was seen more than once but under ten times. V and J are TRBV12-5 and TRBJ2-1; 7 nucleotides align to TRBD1. Germline V CDR1 and CDR2: LGHNT, FRNRAP. The CDR3 runs 14 residues. J lost 0 bases, V lost 6 bases, and 2 bases had no gene match. CDR3 coding DNA: TGTGCTAGTGGAGGACAGGACTCCTACAATGAGCAGTTCTTC. The encoded protein is CASGGQDSYNEQFF.

Only one count was recorded for this clone. The V gene is TRBV7-2, the J gene TRBJ1-1; D may be TRBD1 (5 bases). The germline CDR1 and CDR2 sequences are SGHTA and FQGNSA. This CDR3 has 13 amino acids. V was shortened by 6 bases and J by 4 bases, with 12 bases between the two germline ends. The DNA for the CDR3 is TGTGCCAGCAGATTACAGGATCTCACTGAAGCTTTCTTT. Amino acids: CASRLQDLTEAFF.

The chain joins TRBV6-1 to TRBJ1-2; D is uncertain. CDR3 size: 14 residues. The V end was cut by 2 bases, the J end by 2 bases, with 9 bases between. Per germline, CDR1 MNHNS and CDR2 SASEGT. CDR3 in DNA: TGTGCCAGCAGTGAATTGGGAGCAAACTATGGCTACACCTTC. Amino acid sequence: CASSELGANYGYTF.

CDR3 residues: CASSLGGWSTDTQYF. Here the CDR3 DNA reads TGTGCCAGCAGCTTGGGGGGATGGAGCACAGATACGCAGTATTTT. This chain uses TRBV11-2 with TRBJ2-3; D possibly corresponds to TRBD2 (6 bases). Germline-derived CDR1 and CDR2 are SGHAT and FQNNGV. CDR3 length equals 15 residues. V lost 3 bases to trimming and J lost 0 bases, with 10 bases between them.

The chain joins TRBV19 to TRBJ2-7, with 10 bases lining up with TRBD2. The trim removed 6 bases at V and 0 bases at J, leaving 5 bases unmatched. CDR3 length: 15 residues. Germline V gives CDR1 LNHDA, CDR2 SQIVND (reference sequence). CDR3 in amino acids: CASSLAGAVSYEQYF. CDR3 coding DNA: TGTGCCAGTAGCCTAGCGGGGGCCGTCTCCTACGAGCAGTACTTC.

The chain combines TRBV6-6 with TRBJ1-5, with D uncertain. CDR1 is MNHNY, CDR2 SVGAGI, per germline (reference sequence). The CDR3 spans 14 residues. Trimming removed 2 bases from V and 7 bases from J, with 12 bases in between. CDR3 in amino acids: CASSYTDILQPQHF. CDR3 nucleotide sequence: TGTGCCAGCAGTTACACTGATATACTGCAGCCCCAGCATTTT.

The chain joins TRBV5-4 to TRBJ2-1; the match to TRBD2 covers 8 bases. J was trimmed by 0 bases and V by 0 bases; bases with no gene match: 5. The germline V gene encodes CDR1 SGHNT and CDR2 YYREEE (reference sequence). The CDR3 spans 17 residues. DNA for the CDR3: TGTGCCAGCAGCTTGGGAGGGACTAGAAGCTCCTACAATGAGCAGTTCTTC. It encodes CASSLGGTRSSYNEQFF.

The genes are TRBV12-3 or TRBV12-4 and TRBJ2-2; D gene unclear. V dropped 5 bases and J dropped 5 bases, with 9 bases sitting between them. The CDR3 covers 13 residues. In nucleotides, the CDR3 is TGTGCCAGCAGTCCGACTGGGACCGGGGAGCTGTTTTTT. This encodes CASSPTGTGELFF.

The V gene is TRBV21-1, the J gene TRBJ1-5. TRBV21-1 is an annotated pseudogene. The CDR3 is 19 amino acids. The CDR3 sequence: CASSKERGGRQIHNQPQHF. The DNA of the CDR3 is TGTGCCAGCAGCAAAGAAAGGGGGGGCCGACAGATACACAATCAGCCCCAGCATTTT.

This chain uses TRBV28 with TRBJ1-4; possibly TRBD1 for D (5 bases). V lost 6 bases and J lost 8, with 13 bases in between. The CDR3 spans 13 residues. CDR1 MDHEN and CDR2 SYDVKM come from the germline V gene. CDR3 coding DNA: TGTGCCAGCAGCCCTGACAGACCGGAAAAACTGTTTTTT. It specifies CASSPDRPEKLFF.

In nucleotides, the CDR3 is TGCGCCAGCCAGAGGGAAGCGGGGACCTACACCGGGGAGCTGTTTTTT. This translates into CASQREAGTYTGELFF. J is TRBJ2-2 and V is TRBV5-1; 7 nucleotides line up with TRBD2. This CDR3 contains 16 residues. The J segment lost 3 bases and the V segment lost 7 bases, leaving 12 bases of the junction unmatched. Germline loops: CDR1 SGHRS, CDR2 YFSETQ.

This clone was seen just once. The chain's CDR3 is CASSFDRVNTEAFF. Written as DNA, the CDR3 is TGTGCCAGCAGCTTTGACAGGGTCAACACTGAAGCTTTCTTT. V is TRBV5-4 and J is TRBJ1-1; 7 nucleotides align to TRBD1. The germline gives CDR1 SGHNT, CDR2 YYREEE (reference sequence). The junction had 3 bases not matched to a gene; V was cut back by 2 bases and J by 2 bases. CDR3 length equals 14 residues.

This rearrangement joins TRBV6-5 to TRBJ1-2; D is unresolved. This CDR3 has 15 residues. Germline lookup yields CDR1 MNHEY and CDR2 SVGAGI. Deletions cut 6 bases from V and 0 bases from J, with 14 bases between. CDR3 sequence (DNA): TGTGCCAGCAGAGCCCCAGGCGATACTAACTATGGCTACACCTTC. Translated: CASRAPGDTNYGYTF.